The entry below describes one T cell receptor beta chain. Antigen unknown. These data come from a study of long-term antiretroviral therapy in people with HIV. An immunoSEQ assay, version v3.0, was performed at survey level. Here immunoSEQ multiplex PCR was the method, and the copy in TCRdb shows in-frame clones only, minus some. The sample lists 10,000 to 14,000 clones, approximately 90% occurring once. Between the trimmed V and J ends, which lost 0 bases and 4 bases, there was a span of 9 bases. Germline loops: CDR1 GTSNPN, CDR2 SVGIG (reference sequence). This CDR3 has 13 residues. Study-wide findings and caveats: Increased diversity was seen after ART, yet it remained lower than in transplant donor controls.

The sample was unsorted PBMCs, taken 0.2 years before starting antiretroviral therapy. The TCR was taken from a woman aged 40-49 years with HIV. The chain links TRBV30 to TRBJ2-5; D not resolved. The CDR3 sequence is CAWSVTSSETQYF. DNA of the CDR3: TGTGCCTGGAGTGTAACGAGTTCAGAGACCCAGTACTTC.